This is a list of T cell receptor beta chains from one sample in a study of Graves' ophthalmopathy and Graves' hyperthyroidism. One entry per CDR3 protein, called by TCRdb with MiXCR from the multiplex PCR reads. The sample gives 600,000 to 650,000 distinct CDR3 sequences, about 20% of which show up once; about 6.6% is in the top ten. The material sequenced was peripheral blood. The receptors here all came from a woman younger than 35 with stable Graves' hyperthyroidism. Some clones in this sample may be carry-over from other donors' samples. Each CDR3 is given without its conserved first and last residue. Fields, in order: D gene, V gene, CDR3 protein. A D gene is named only where the DNA matches it firmly.

d_call: NA; v_call: TRBV6-5; cdr3_aa: ASSYRDLGRRGYT
d_call: NA; v_call: TRBV19; cdr3_aa: ASSISPRNTEAF
d_call: NA; v_call: TRBV20-1; cdr3_aa: SAWQIGYT
d_call: NA; v_call: TRBV27; cdr3_aa: ASSLERGGPNTEAF
d_call: NA; v_call: TRBV7-2; cdr3_aa: ASSLNGLSYEQY
d_call: NA; v_call: TRBV28; cdr3_aa: ASNGGRLNTEAF
d_call: TRBD1; v_call: TRBV6-1; cdr3_aa: ASTLGQGGYSNQPQH
d_call: NA; v_call: TRBV6-1; cdr3_aa: ASTEGWAPAYGYT
d_call: TRBD1; v_call: TRBV4-1; cdr3_aa: ASSQRTGDFLGAF
d_call: NA; v_call: TRBV28; cdr3_aa: AILGGGLSYEQY
d_call: NA; v_call: TRBV20-1; cdr3_aa: SASRGQSQETQY
d_call: NA; v_call: TRBV4-3; cdr3_aa: ASSRDSDSNQPQH
d_call: NA; v_call: TRBV12-3/TRBV12-4; cdr3_aa: ASGKTGHNTGELF
d_call: NA; v_call: TRBV30; cdr3_aa: AWSGQSAYGCT